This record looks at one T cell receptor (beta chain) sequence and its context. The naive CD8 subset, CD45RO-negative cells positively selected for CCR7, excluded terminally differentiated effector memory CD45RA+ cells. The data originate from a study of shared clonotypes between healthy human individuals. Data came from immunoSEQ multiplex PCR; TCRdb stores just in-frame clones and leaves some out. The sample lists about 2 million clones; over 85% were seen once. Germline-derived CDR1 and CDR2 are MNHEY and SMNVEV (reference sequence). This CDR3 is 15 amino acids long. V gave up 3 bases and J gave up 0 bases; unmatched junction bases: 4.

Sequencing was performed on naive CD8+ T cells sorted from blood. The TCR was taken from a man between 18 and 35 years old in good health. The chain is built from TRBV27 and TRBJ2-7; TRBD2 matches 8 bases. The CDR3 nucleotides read TGTGCCAGCAGTTTCGGGGGGGGTGTCTCCTACGAGCAGTACTTC. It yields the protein CASSFGGGVSYEQYF.